The 5 T cell receptor beta chains presented below share a single source sample, sequenced in a study of cytomegalovirus exposure and HLA in healthy donors. Some clones are missing from TCRdb's copy, which holds only in-frame ones; the method was immunoSEQ multiplex PCR. Among some 140,000 clones listed, just under 85% were seen once. Sequenced material: PBMCs. These receptors were collected from a woman in her 30s in good health and CMV-seronegative.

The chain combines TRBV5-4 with TRBJ2-3; possible D gene TRBD2, 6 bases. Between the trimmed V and J ends, which lost 0 bases and 1 base, there was a span of 12 bases. The CDR3 runs 16 residues. Germline CDR1 is SGHNT and CDR2 is YYREEE (reference sequence). The CDR3 loop is CASSLVLAVGTDTQYF. Written as DNA, the CDR3 is TGTGCCAGCAGCTTGGTACTAGCAGTAGGCACAGATACGCAGTATTTT.

This rearrangement joins TRBV9 to TRBJ2-5, with 10 bases aligning to TRBD1. V shed 1 base, J shed 2 bases, and the junction held 8 bases outside the gene matches. The CDR3 runs 17 residues. Per germline, CDR1 SGDLS and CDR2 YYNGEE. CDR3 loop: CASSVRPGQGLQETQYF. The CDR3 DNA sequence: TGTGCCAGCAGCGTACGCCCGGGACAGGGGTTGCAAGAGACCCAGTACTTC.

CDR3 DNA: TGTGCCACCAACGACAGGGGGCGTTCACCCCTCCACTTT. This translates into CATNDRGRSPLHF. V and J are TRBV5-8 and TRBJ1-6, with TRBD1 identical over 10 bases. The CDR3 sequence is 13 residues long. The ends lost 9 bases at V and 9 bases at J; junction bases unmatched: 6. Germline V gene data show CDR1 as SGHTS and CDR2 as YDEGEE.

The V and J genes are TRBV6-5 and TRBJ2-7; TRBD1 matches 7 bases. J lost 2 bases, V lost 0 bases, and 4 bases had no gene match. This CDR3 comprises 15 residues. The V gene's germline CDR1 is MNHEY and CDR2 SVGAGI. The chain's CDR3 is CASSYSRTGPYEQYF. The DNA of the CDR3 is TGTGCCAGCAGTTACTCGAGGACAGGACCCTACGAGCAGTACTTC.

This clone was seen a single time. This chain links TRBV25-1 with TRBJ2-1; D ambiguous. V was trimmed by 3 bases and J by 4 bases, leaving 16 bases between them. Germline V gene lookup returns CDR1 MGHDK and CDR2 SYGVNS. The CDR3 is 16 residues long. This CDR3 is CASSDSSGKNYNEQFF. DNA of the CDR3: TGTGCCAGCAGTGACTCCTCAGGAAAAAATTACAATGAGCAGTTCTTC.